These 20 T cell receptor beta chains came from one sample sequenced in a study of identical twins. Each CDR3 protein gets one entry after TCRdb re-called the 5' RACE reads with MiXCR. The data show around 370,000 distinct CDR3 sequences, with 8.5% to 10% seen just once and 7.5% to 9.5% held by the top ten. Sequencing was done on a sample of naive T cells sorted from blood. The receptors shown here come from a woman aged 45-59 years in good health.

This clonotype was detected ten times or more. V gene TRBV7-6 combines with J gene TRBJ1-1; tentative D call: TRBD1 (6 bases). CDR3 length equals 16 residues. Trimming took off 0 bases at V and 1 base at J, with 12 bases between the two ends. The germline gives CDR1 SGHVS, CDR2 FNYEAQ. This chain's CDR3 is CASSLALGTKNTEAFF. CDR3 DNA sequence: TGTGCCAGCAGCTTAGCGCTAGGGACAAAGAACACTGAAGCTTTCTTT. Full variable domain (remainder filled in from reference TRBV7-6 and TRBJ1-1): GAGVSQSPRYKVTKRGQDVALRCDPISGHVSLYWYRQALGQGPEFLTYFNYEAQQDKSGLPNDRFSAERPEGSISTLTIQRTEQRDSAMYRCASSLALGTKNTEAFFGQGTRLTVV.

J is TRBJ2-1 and V is TRBV5-1; 9 bases align to TRBD2. The CDR3 has 16 residues. Per germline, CDR1 SGHRS and CDR2 YFSETQ. Trimming cost V 0 bases and J 6 bases; bases outside gene matches: 7. The CDR3 nucleotides read TGCGCCAGCAGCTTGGATAGAGCGGGAGGCGGCAATGAGCAGTTCTTC. Its protein product is CASSLDRAGGGNEQFF.

This clonotype was recorded at least ten times. V and J are TRBV20-1 and TRBJ1-2; the D is unclear. V lost 5 bases and J lost 7, with 11 bases in between. From germline, CDR1 is DFQATT and CDR2 SNEGSKA (reference sequence). The CDR3 runs to 11 residues. The CDR3 coding sequence is TGCAGTGCTCCCCATAGGGCTGGCTACACCTTC. Translation gives CSAPHRAGYTF.

The V gene is TRBV7-9, the J gene TRBJ2-1; 9 bases line up with TRBD1. Germline V lookup: CDR1 SEHNR, CDR2 FQNEAQ (reference sequence). Trimming cost V 8 bases and J 6 bases; bases outside gene matches: 8. The CDR3 runs to 14 residues. The CDR3 DNA reads as TGTGCCAGCCGGTGGACAGGGGAAGTCAATGAGCAGTTCTTC. Protein sequence: CASRWTGEVNEQFF.

The chain is built from TRBV12-3 or TRBV12-4 and TRBJ2-2; 12 bases agree with TRBD2. CDR3 length: 15 amino acids. V was clipped by 4 bases and J by 6 bases; unmatched bases: 3. The CDR3 sequence: CASSSTSGSPGELFF. Written as DNA, the CDR3 is TGTGCCAGCAGTTCGACTAGCGGGAGCCCCGGGGAGCTGTTTTTT.

This clonotype was seen more than once but under ten times. The chain links TRBV5-1 to TRBJ2-7; a possible D gene is TRBD1 (6 bases). The ends were cut back, 4 bases at V and 4 bases at J, with 15 bases in the middle. In germline, CDR1 is SGHRS, CDR2 YFSETQ. The CDR3 is made up of 14 amino acids. CDR3: CASSPRTDQYEQYF. The CDR3 DNA reads as TGCGCCAGCAGCCCGAGGACAGATCAGTACGAGCAGTACTTC.

In this sample, this clonotype turned up many times. An end of the junction differs from the germline gene, which may be a read error. CDR3 DNA: TGCGCCAGCAGCGGGGGCAGGACAGCTCACTTC. Residues: CASSGGRTAHF. The chain combines TRBV5-1 with TRBJ2-7; possible D gene TRBD1, 6 bases. Looked up from germline, CDR1 is SGHRS and CDR2 is YFSETQ. The CDR3 is made up of 11 amino acids.

This chain uses TRBV23-1 with TRBJ2-1; D not certain. TRBV23-1 is an ORF, with its function uncertain. The CDR3 runs 16 residues. V gave up 2 bases and J gave up 6 bases, with 17 bases separating them. This chain's CDR3 is CASSQVRRIYPNEQFF. As DNA, the CDR3 is TGCGCCAGCAGTCAAGTGCGGCGGATTTACCCCAATGAGCAGTTCTTC.

This rearrangement joins TRBV29-1 to TRBJ2-5; 11 nucleotides match TRBD2. V lost 8 bases, J lost 0 bases, and 8 bases stayed unmatched. This CDR3 region has 15 residues. Germline assignment: CDR1 SQVTM and CDR2 ANQGSEA. The CDR3 loop is CSSPETSGDQETQYF. The CDR3 DNA is TGCAGCTCTCCTGAGACTAGCGGGGACCAAGAGACCCAGTACTTC.

This clonotype has just a few counts. The V and J genes are TRBV5-1 and TRBJ2-5; maybe TRBD1 (6 bases). The CDR3 runs 16 residues. Germline values: CDR1 SGHRS, CDR2 YFSETQ. Trimming cost V 0 bases and J 4 bases, with 16 bases left between them. The CDR3 loop is CASSLVGRGVGETQYF. The CDR3 DNA reads as TGCGCCAGCAGCTTGGTTGGCAGGGGAGTCGGAGAGACCCAGTACTTC.

As for this clonotype: The junction departs from germline at one end; a sequencing error may be responsible. The chain combines TRBV20-1 with TRBJ2-1; TRBD1 matches 10 bases. Germline values: CDR1 DFQATT, CDR2 SNEGSKA (reference sequence). The CDR3 has 15 residues. The CDR3 sequence is CSARVVRGQGLFELF. For the CDR3, the DNA is TGCAGTGCTAGAGTAGTTAGGGGACAGGGGCTTTTCGAGCTCTTC.

This clonotype has just a few counts. The genes are TRBV29-1 and TRBJ2-1; 11 positions match TRBD1. J lost 9 bases, V lost 4 bases, and 5 bases had no gene match. Germline-derived CDR1 and CDR2 are SQVTM and ANQGSEA. The CDR3 is 13 amino acids. The CDR3 reads CSVVGQGVGEQFF. DNA of the CDR3: TGCAGCGTTGTGGGACAGGGGGTAGGTGAGCAGTTCTTC.

This clonotype was seen a handful of times. This chain connects TRBV18 to TRBJ1-2; D gene uncertain. Trimming removed 3 bases from V and 1 base from J, with 12 bases in between. The CDR3 runs 15 residues. Germline V gene sequence: CDR1 KGHSH, CDR2 LQKENI. CDR3 nucleotide sequence: TGTGCCAGCTCACCGGACTCTGGAGTTAACTATGGCTACACCTTC. Its protein is CASSPDSGVNYGYTF.

This clonotype was observed a handful of times. The chain links TRBV6-4 to TRBJ2-3; no reliable D call. From germline, CDR1 is MRHNA and CDR2 SNTAGT. The CDR3 is 15 amino acids. The V end was cut by 2 bases, the J end by 0 bases, with 9 bases between. The CDR3 sequence is CASSDVAASTDTQYF. The CDR3 bases are TGTGCCAGCAGTGACGTAGCAGCTAGCACAGATACGCAGTATTTT.

There are many counts of this clonotype. This rearrangement joins TRBV20-1 to TRBJ2-3, with unresolved D. The ends were cut back, 3 bases at V and 6 bases at J, with 19 bases in the middle. The CDR3 loop spans 15 amino acids. Germline lookup yields CDR1 DFQATT and CDR2 SNEGSKA (reference sequence). The DNA for the CDR3 is TGCAGTGCTAGGGGTGGGCCCCCTCTTATGGATACGCAGTATTTT. Translating gives CSARGGPPLMDTQYF.

In its sample, this clonotype was seen a few times. This chain uses TRBV4-1 with TRBJ2-1; D is uncertain. Germline values: CDR1 MGHRA, CDR2 YSYEKL. The CDR3 spans 15 residues. Trimming pared 0 bases from V and 8 bases from J, leaving 14 bases between. The CDR3 nucleotides are TGCGCCAGCAGCCAAGAGATCCTCGGACGAGATGAGCAGTTCTTC. As protein: CASSQEILGRDEQFF.

This clonotype has just a few counts. The chain carries TRBV10-3 and TRBJ2-3; D could derive from TRBD1 or TRBD2 (5 bases each). Trimming stripped 9 bases from V and 0 bases from J, with 13 bases between. Germline-derived CDR1 and CDR2 are ENHRY and SYGVKD. The CDR3 loop spans 14 amino acids. CDR3 loop: CAIGTVRSTDTQYF. CDR3 bases: TGTGCCATTGGGACCGTTAGGAGCACAGATACGCAGTATTTT.

This clonotype was found a few times. This chain uses TRBV12-3 or TRBV12-4 with TRBJ2-7; 7 bases agree with TRBD1. The CDR3 is 16 amino acids. V lost 4 bases, J lost 0 bases, and 9 bases stayed unmatched. CDR3: CASSWAGGRGSYEQYF. DNA of the CDR3: TGTGCCAGCAGTTGGGCAGGGGGTAGGGGCTCCTACGAGCAGTACTTC.

This clonotype occurred many times. The chain joins TRBV24-1 to TRBJ2-1; 14 bases map to TRBD2. The V segment lost 3 bases and the J segment 8 bases; nucleotides outside the gene matches: 11. There are 18 residues in the CDR3. The germline V gene encodes CDR1 KGHDR and CDR2 SFDVKD. The CDR3 here is CATSDPRRGLAGEDEQFF. The CDR3 DNA reads as TGTGCCACCAGTGATCCACGTCGGGGACTAGCGGGAGAAGATGAGCAGTTCTTC.

This chain connects TRBV25-1 to TRBJ2-3, with D perhaps matching TRBD1 or TRBD2 (5 bases each). Germline CDR1 reads MGHDK; CDR2 reads SYGVNS. CDR3 length: 15 residues. The germline V and J ends were trimmed by 3 bases and 2 bases, with 12 bases remaining between them. The CDR3, as DNA: TGTGCCAGCAGTGAGTTGGGACCTACCACAGATACGCAGTATTTT. Protein sequence: CASSELGPTTDTQYF.